A single sample gave rise to the 32 T cell receptor beta chains below, sequenced in a study of T-cell reconstitution after alpha-beta-depleted transplantation in children. This sample's TCRbeta library carried unique molecular identifier barcodes. TCRdb independently ran MiXCR on the PCR reads; one entry per CDR3 protein. The repertoire has a few hundred thousand distinct CDR3 sequences, 9.5% to 13% of them found once; the top ten carry about 5%. The sample here was PBMCs from the stem cell graft donor, taken from the stem cell graft. The receptors shown here come from a human donor who donated a stem cell graft to a child with acute myeloid leukemia.

This chain links TRBV20-1 with TRBJ2-3; D is uncertain. The CDR3 runs 15 residues. V lost 4 bases and J 4 bases, leaving 18 bases between the germline ends. Germline V gene lookup returns CDR1 DFQATT and CDR2 SNEGSKA (reference sequence). The CDR3 reads CSATTGPMVPDTQYF. Here the CDR3 DNA reads TGCAGTGCTACAACCGGACCCATGGTCCCAGATACGCAGTATTTT.

This clonotype was counted ten times or more. The chain uses TRBV12-3 or TRBV12-4 and TRBJ1-5; maybe TRBD1 (5 bases). V was cut by 6 bases and J by 6 bases, with 21 bases left in between. The CDR3 has 16 residues. The chain's CDR3 is CASSLGVGGIAQPQHF. The CDR3 DNA follows: TGTGCCAGCAGCTTGGGCGTGGGGGGTATAGCTCAGCCCCAGCATTTT.

The DNA for the CDR3 is TGCGCCAGCAGCTTGGTCCCGGGACAGGGTCACACAGCGGATGAGCAGTTCTTC. Translated: CASSLVPGQGHTADEQFF. The V call is TRBV5-1, the J call TRBJ2-1, with 9 positions matching TRBD1. The CDR3 is 18 amino acids. Germline-derived CDR1 and CDR2 are SGHRS and YFSETQ. J lost 8 bases, V lost 0 bases, and 15 bases had no gene match.

The chain carries TRBV6-2 or TRBV6-3 and TRBJ2-7; maybe TRBD2 (6 bases). Germline V gene data show CDR1 as MNHEY and CDR2 as SVGEGT. CDR3 length: 13 amino acids. Trimming cost V 6 bases and J 6 bases, with 15 bases left between them. Written as DNA, the CDR3 is TGTGCCAGCAGGATTGAGGAGGGACTCGAGCAGTACTTC. Its translation is CASRIEEGLEQYF.

Many counts were recorded for this clonotype. The chain is built from TRBV27 and TRBJ2-3; D is tentatively TRBD1 or TRBD2 (6 bases each). The length of the CDR3 is 14 residues. V lost 5 bases to trimming and J lost 1 base, with 10 bases between them. Germline V CDR1 and CDR2: MNHEY, SMNVEV (reference sequence). CDR3 in amino acids: CASSPGGGTDTQYF. Written as DNA, the CDR3 is TGTGCCAGCAGTCCCGGGGGCGGCACAGATACGCAGTATTTT.

Ten or more counts support this clonotype. The chain uses TRBV20-1 and TRBJ2-5, with TRBD2 identical over 8 bases. Trimming removed 5 bases from V and 5 bases from J; junction bases left unmatched: 7. This CDR3 is 13 amino acids long. Germline values: CDR1 DFQATT, CDR2 SNEGSKA (reference sequence). In DNA form, the CDR3 reads TGCAGTGCTCCGGGACTAGATGGGGAGACCCAGTACTTC. It encodes CSAPGLDGETQYF.

The chain links TRBV5-1 to TRBJ2-5; D gene unclear. Germline values: CDR1 SGHRS, CDR2 YFSETQ. This CDR3 has 14 residues. Trimming removed 6 bases at V and 1 base at J, with 13 bases between. CDR3 loop: CASKGQPSQETQYF. The CDR3 nucleotides read TGCGCCAGCAAAGGCCAGCCCTCCCAAGAGACCCAGTACTTC.

This clonotype turned up a few times. The chain is built from TRBV12-5 and TRBJ2-1; TRBD2 matches at 10 bases. V shed 3 bases and J 2 bases; nucleotides not matched to a gene: 4. The germline gives CDR1 LGHNT, CDR2 FRNRAP. The CDR3 totals 16 residues. Here the CDR3 DNA reads TGTGCTAGTGGTTTTGGTACTAGCGGGACCTACAATGAGCAGTTCTTC. It codes for CASGFGTSGTYNEQFF.

In its sample, this clonotype was seen a few times. The chain links TRBV11-2 to TRBJ2-3; 10 bases line up with TRBD2. The CDR3 extends over 19 amino acids. Germline V gives CDR1 SGHAT, CDR2 FQNNGV. The J segment lost 2 bases and the V segment lost 3 bases, leaving 14 bases of the junction unmatched. This CDR3 is CASSFEGLAGGRNTDTQYF. In DNA form, the CDR3 reads TGTGCCAGCAGCTTCGAGGGGTTAGCGGGGGGCCGAAACACAGATACGCAGTATTTT.

This clonotype has more than one count but fewer than ten. The chain uses TRBV5-1 and TRBJ2-7; D is unclear. Germline CDR1 and CDR2: SGHRS and YFSETQ. The ends were cut back, 1 base at V and 5 bases at J, with 7 bases in the middle. This CDR3 is built from 12 residues. As DNA, the CDR3 is TGCGCCAGCAGCTTGCGAAGTCACGAGCAGTACTTC. Residues: CASSLRSHEQYF.

This clonotype came up a few times. The chain links TRBV2 to TRBJ1-4; 7 bases map to TRBD1. This CDR3 is 13 amino acids long. V trimming: 7 bases; J trimming: 3 bases; junction bases outside the gene matches: 2. The germline V gene encodes CDR1 SNHLY and CDR2 FYNNEI. For the CDR3, the DNA is TGTGCCAGCAAAGGGACAGCTAATGAAAAACTGTTTTTT. This sequence encodes CASKGTANEKLFF.

This clonotype occurred a few times. The chain links TRBV12-3 or TRBV12-4 to TRBJ1-4, with D perhaps TRBD1 (5 bases). V lost 6 bases, J lost 0 bases, and 11 bases lay in between. The CDR3 is made up of 15 amino acids. CDR3 in amino acids: CASSLGATTNEKLFF. CDR3 sequence (DNA): TGTGCCAGCAGCCTCGGGGCCACAACTAATGAAAAACTGTTTTTT.

In its sample, this clonotype was seen a few times. V gene TRBV4-1 combines with J gene TRBJ2-4; 10 nucleotides line up with TRBD2. In germline, CDR1 is MGHRA, CDR2 YSYEKL. With 0 bases clipped from V and 6 bases from J, the junction kept 5 bases outside the gene matches. There are 16 residues in the CDR3. The chain's CDR3 is CASSQEALAGVNIQYF. Written as DNA, the CDR3 is TGCGCCAGCAGCCAAGAGGCCCTAGCGGGGGTAAACATTCAGTACTTC.

V gene TRBV10-1 combines with J gene TRBJ2-3; D ambiguous. The CDR3 has 14 amino acids. With 3 bases removed from V and 0 bases from J, the gap between germline ends came to 7 bases. The germline gives CDR1 WNHNN, CDR2 SYGVQD (reference sequence). DNA for the CDR3: TGCGCCAGCAGTGACAGTTTCAGCACAGATACGCAGTATTTT. It is translated as CASSDSFSTDTQYF.

This clonotype was observed a handful of times. The CDR3 DNA sequence: TGTGCCAGCAGTGCCCTTAGCGGGGGGGCTGAGACCCAGTACTTC. Translating gives CASSALSGGAETQYF. The chain joins TRBV6-4 to TRBJ2-5; TRBD2 matches 11 bases. Losses at the gene ends were 4 bases for V and 5 bases for J; bases not matched to a gene: 6. The CDR3 spans 15 residues. Germline V gene lookup returns CDR1 MRHNA and CDR2 SNTAGT.

This chain uses TRBV10-3 with TRBJ2-1, with 14 bases that match TRBD2. V shed 10 bases, J shed 10 bases, and the junction held 9 bases outside the gene matches. The CDR3 covers 14 residues. Per germline, CDR1 ENHRY and CDR2 SYGVKD. The CDR3 DNA follows: TGTGCCACCCTTCCGGGACTAGCGGGAGCGGAGCAGTTCTTC. It translates to CATLPGLAGAEQFF.

This clonotype was observed a handful of times. The chain uses TRBV18 and TRBJ2-5, with TRBD2 matching over 8 bases. This CDR3 contains 15 residues. Per the germline V gene, CDR1 is KGHSH and CDR2 is LQKENI. Unmatched junction bases numbered 3, after V lost 1 base and J lost 2 bases. This CDR3 reads CASSPRRGEQETQYF. CDR3 nucleotide sequence: TGTGCCAGCTCACCACGGCGGGGGGAGCAAGAGACCCAGTACTTC.

About this clonotype: A read error may account for a junction end that differs from germline. For the CDR3, the DNA is TGCAGTGCTGCCCCTGGGGCCAACGGCCTGACTTTC. Its protein is CSAAPGANGLTF. V usage is TRBV20-1 and J usage is TRBJ2-6; D possibly corresponds to TRBD1 (5 bases). This CDR3 spans 12 amino acids. Germline loops: CDR1 DFQATT, CDR2 SNEGSKA (reference sequence).

V is TRBV7-2 and J is TRBJ2-1; 10 positions agree with TRBD2. Germline CDR1 and CDR2: SGHTA and FQGNSA. CDR3 length: 16 amino acids. Trimming took 2 bases from V and 4 from J; bases not matched to a gene: 5. The CDR3 sequence is CASSLWTSGGYNEQFF. CDR3 in DNA: TGTGCCAGCAGCTTATGGACTAGCGGAGGTTACAATGAGCAGTTCTTC.

This clonotype was seen more than once but under ten times. The rearrangement links TRBV5-1 to TRBJ2-1; 10 nucleotides line up with TRBD2. The CDR3 has 18 amino acids. Trimming at V came to 4 bases and at J to 6 bases, leaving 16 bases not matched to a gene. CDR1 and CDR2 from the germline V gene are SGHRS and YFSETQ. CDR3 loop: CASSPPGASGSRGNEQFF. CDR3 nucleotide sequence: TGCGCCAGCAGCCCACCAGGCGCTAGCGGGAGTAGGGGCAATGAGCAGTTCTTC.

The chain carries TRBV6-2 or TRBV6-3 and TRBJ2-7; TRBD1 matches 10 bases. Trimming cost V 0 bases and J 2 bases; bases outside gene matches: 4. This CDR3 is 16 amino acids long. The germline V gene has CDR1 MNHEY and CDR2 SVGEGT. The CDR3 nucleotides are TGTGCCAGCAGTTACTCGGTCGGGACAGGGGCCTACGAGCAGTACTTC. This encodes CASSYSVGTGAYEQYF.

This clonotype showed up just a few times. The rearrangement joins TRBV7-2 to TRBJ1-2; a possible D gene is TRBD1 (5 bases). Per germline, CDR1 SGHTA and CDR2 FQGNSA. The CDR3 runs 14 residues. The V end lost 4 bases, the J end lost 8 bases, and 17 bases lay between the germline ends. The CDR3 region has the DNA TGTGCCAGCAGCTGGATTTTGGGGGACTCCGGCTACACCTTC. It codes for CASSWILGDSGYTF.

V usage is TRBV20-1 and J usage is TRBJ1-5; D remains ambiguous. Germline CDR1 is DFQATT and CDR2 is SNEGSKA (reference sequence). The CDR3 sequence is 12 residues long. The V and J ends lost 6 bases and 2 bases respectively, with 8 bases between them. The CDR3 sequence: CSADGGNQPQHF. The CDR3 nucleotides read TGCAGTGCCGACGGTGGCAATCAGCCCCAGCATTTT.

This clonotype turned up a few times. The V and J genes are TRBV20-1 and TRBJ1-6; weak D call: TRBD1 (5 bases). CDR1 is DFQATT and CDR2 is SNEGSKA in the germline V gene (reference sequence). V shed 0 bases and J shed 10 bases, with 10 bases lying between them. The CDR3 extends over 13 amino acids. The DNA for the CDR3 is TGCAGTGCTAGAGAACAGGCGGGCTCACCCCTCCACTTT. Translating it yields CSAREQAGSPLHF.

The chain is built from TRBV7-3 and TRBJ2-2; 8 bases fit TRBD1. The CDR3 has 18 residues. Unmatched junction bases numbered 9, after V lost 1 base and J lost 2 bases. Looked up from germline, CDR1 is SGHTA and CDR2 is FQGTGA. Here the CDR3 DNA reads TGTGCCAGCAGCTTAAATCAGCTAGGACAGGGCAACACCGGGGAGCTGTTTTTT. Translated, it gives CASSLNQLGQGNTGELFF.

The chain employs TRBV6-5 and TRBJ2-3, with a tentative D call TRBD1 (5 bases). V lost 4 bases and J lost 1, with 15 bases in between. The CDR3 extends over 16 amino acids. CDR1 and CDR2 from the germline V gene are MNHEY and SVGAGI. CDR3 nucleotides: TGTGCCAGCAGTTCGCCTCAGGGCGGCGGCACAGATACGCAGTATTTT. Protein: CASSSPQGGGTDTQYF.

This clonotype occurred a few times. V is TRBV20-1 and J is TRBJ1-2; D call uncertain. Trimming stripped 2 bases from V and 7 bases from J, with 8 bases between. Germline V gene lookup returns CDR1 DFQATT and CDR2 SNEGSKA (reference sequence). The CDR3 extends over 11 amino acids. CDR3 region: CSARPRTGYTF. The CDR3 DNA sequence: TGCAGTGCTAGACCCCGTACTGGCTACACCTTC.

The rearrangement joins TRBV4-2 to TRBJ2-1; 12 positions match TRBD2. This CDR3 region has 16 residues. Germline V gene data show CDR1 as LGHNA and CDR2 as YNFKEQ. V dropped 1 base and J dropped 3; count of bases not matched to a gene: 1. The CDR3 DNA is TGTGCCAGCAGCCAAGCTAGCGGGGGGGTCTACAATGAGCAGTTCTTC. Translated, it gives CASSQASGGVYNEQFF.

This clonotype has more than one count but fewer than ten. The chain is built from TRBV2 and TRBJ2-6; maybe TRBD2 (5 bases). CDR1 and CDR2 (germline): SNHLY, FYNNEI. V was cut by 4 bases and J by 1 base, with 8 bases left in between. CDR3 size: 15 residues. The CDR3 nucleotides are TGTGCCAGCAGTGCTTCGGGGTCTGGGGCCAACGTCCTGACTTTC. Protein: CASSASGSGANVLTF.

This clonotype has only a few counts. The J gene is TRBJ2-2, the V gene TRBV29-1; D gene uncertain. From germline, CDR1 is SQVTM and CDR2 ANQGSEA. This CDR3 has 11 residues. The ends were cut back, 4 bases at V and 3 bases at J, with 3 bases in the middle. DNA for the CDR3: TGCAGCGTTGGTCACACCGGGGAGCTGTTTTTT. Translating gives CSVGHTGELFF.

This clonotype showed up just a few times. V is TRBV20-1 and J is TRBJ1-5, with a tentative D call TRBD1 (5 bases). V was shortened by 0 bases and J by 0 bases, with 15 bases between the two germline ends. Germline V gene sequence: CDR1 DFQATT, CDR2 SNEGSKA (reference sequence). The CDR3 is 17 residues long. DNA of the CDR3: TGCAGTGCTAGAGATTTGAAGACAGAGACTAGCAATCAGCCCCAGCATTTT. This encodes CSARDLKTETSNQPQHF.

In its sample, this clonotype was seen many times. This rearrangement joins TRBV28 to TRBJ1-3; D unresolved. The germline V gene encodes CDR1 MDHEN and CDR2 SYDVKM. The length of the CDR3 is 15 residues. V lost 1 base, J lost 0 bases, and 7 bases lay in between. The CDR3 DNA reads as TGTGCCAGCAGTTTATTACGGCTCTCTGGAAACACCATATATTTT. Protein sequence: CASSLLRLSGNTIYF.